The rows below give T cell receptor beta chains drawn from one sample of a study of PD-1 and CTLA-4 blockade in melanoma. Data came from immunoSEQ multiplex PCR; TCRdb stores just in-frame clones and leaves some out. The sample has 32,000 or so clones, about 89% seen once. The source material was CD8+ T cells from peripheral blood, sampled before anti-PD-1 treatment. The receptors shown here come from a human donor with melanoma. The CDR3 runs from the conserved cysteine through the conserved F or W. Fields, in order: clone size, V gene, D gene, J gene, CDR3 protein, CDR3 DNA. The D gene is left open where the match is weak. Some rows mark clone size as missing; the rest say once, few, many or name a class of expanded clone.

clone size: NA; V gene: TRBV28; D gene: NA; J gene: TRBJ1-1; CDR3 protein: CASSSSVGTEAFF; CDR3 DNA: TGTGCCAGCAGTTCCTCGGTCGGAACTGAAGCTTTCTTT
clone size: NA; V gene: TRBV6-5; D gene: NA; J gene: TRBJ1-5; CDR3 protein: CASTVGLNQPQHF; CDR3 DNA: TGTGCCAGCACGGTGGGACTCAATCAGCCCCAGCATTTT
clone size: NA; V gene: TRBV25-1; D gene: NA; J gene: TRBJ1-6; CDR3 protein: CASSDGLGSYNSPLHF; CDR3 DNA: TGTGCCAGCAGTGACGGTCTGGGCTCCTATAATTCACCCCTCCACTTT
clone size: NA; V gene: TRBV19; D gene: NA; J gene: TRBJ2-2; CDR3 protein: CASSADLNTGELFF; CDR3 DNA: TGTGCCAGTAGTGCAGACTTGAACACCGGGGAGCTGTTTTTT
clone size: NA; V gene: TRBV30; D gene: NA; J gene: TRBJ1-3; CDR3 protein: CAWSQGAGGNTIYF; CDR3 DNA: TGTGCCTGGAGCCAAGGGGCAGGGGGAAACACCATATATTTT
clone size: NA; V gene: TRBV13; D gene: NA; J gene: TRBJ2-7; CDR3 protein: CASSFRDNFYEQYF; CDR3 DNA: TGTGCCAGCAGCTTCCGGGACAACTTCTACGAGCAGTACTTC
clone size: once; V gene: TRBV6-6; D gene: NA; J gene: TRBJ2-1; CDR3 protein: CASSQTGGLAYNEQFF; CDR3 DNA: TGTGCCAGCAGTCAAACCGGTGGGCTAGCTTACAATGAGCAGTTCTTC
clone size: NA; V gene: TRBV7-9; D gene: NA; J gene: TRBJ1-3; CDR3 protein: CASSSTPTVEGNTIYF; CDR3 DNA: TGTGCCAGCAGCTCAACCCCTACTGTGGAGGGAAACACCATATATTTT
clone size: NA; V gene: TRBV29-1; D gene: TRBD1; J gene: TRBJ2-5; CDR3 protein: CSVELATGGASQETQYF; CDR3 DNA: TGCAGCGTTGAGCTAGCCACAGGGGGCGCGTCCCAAGAGACCCAGTACTTC
clone size: few; V gene: TRBV7-9; D gene: TRBD2; J gene: TRBJ2-3; CDR3 protein: CASSSLLAGGSTDTQYF; CDR3 DNA: TGTGCCAGCAGCTCCCTACTAGCGGGGGGTAGCACAGATACGCAGTATTTT
clone size: NA; V gene: TRBV3-1/TRBV3-2; D gene: NA; J gene: TRBJ2-5; CDR3 protein: CASSPTAGAQETQYF; CDR3 DNA: TGTGCCAGCAGCCCCACCGCGGGGGCCCAAGAGACCCAGTACTTC
clone size: NA; V gene: TRBV5-8; D gene: TRBD1; J gene: TRBJ1-5; CDR3 protein: CASSLAGQPVYQPQHF; CDR3 DNA: TGTGCCAGCAGCTTGGCGGGACAGCCTGTATATCAGCCCCAGCATTTT
clone size: NA; V gene: TRBV11-2; D gene: TRBD2; J gene: TRBJ2-3; CDR3 protein: CASSLTSGGPSSTDTQYF; CDR3 DNA: TGTGCCAGCAGCTTAACGAGCGGGGGGCCTTCTAGCACAGATACGCAGTATTTT
clone size: NA; V gene: TRBV19; D gene: NA; J gene: TRBJ1-2; CDR3 protein: CASSLWLGDYGYTF; CDR3 DNA: TGTGCCAGTAGCCTCTGGCTTGGGGACTATGGCTACACCTTC
clone size: NA; V gene: TRBV29-1; D gene: NA; J gene: TRBJ2-1; CDR3 protein: CSVAGLSSYNEQFF; CDR3 DNA: TGCAGCGTAGCAGGACTCTCCTCCTACAATGAGCAGTTCTTC
clone size: NA; V gene: TRBV11-3; D gene: NA; J gene: TRBJ2-1; CDR3 protein: CASSLEAGNNEQFF; CDR3 DNA: TGTGCCAGCAGCTTAGAGGCGGGTAACAATGAGCAGTTCTTC
clone size: NA; V gene: TRBV19; D gene: NA; J gene: TRBJ2-3; CDR3 protein: CASSPEEGDTQYF; CDR3 DNA: TGTGCCAGTAGTCCTGAGGAGGGGGATACGCAGTATTTT
clone size: NA; V gene: TRBV30; D gene: NA; J gene: TRBJ1-2; CDR3 protein: CAWNPGVRLDYGYTF; CDR3 DNA: TGTGCCTGGAATCCGGGGGTACGCCTGGACTATGGCTACACCTTC
clone size: NA; V gene: TRBV6-5; D gene: NA; J gene: TRBJ1-5; CDR3 protein: CASGSVSNQPQHF; CDR3 DNA: TGTGCCAGCGGCAGCGTCAGCAATCAGCCCCAGCATTTT
clone size: once; V gene: TRBV21-1; D gene: NA; J gene: TRBJ1-1; CDR3 protein: CASSLRGRSRTEAFF; CDR3 DNA: TGTGCCAGCAGCCTCCGGGGACGGAGTAGGACTGAAGCTTTCTTT
clone size: once; V gene: TRBV6-5; D gene: NA; J gene: TRBJ2-2; CDR3 protein: CASSLQGAGTGELFF; CDR3 DNA: TGTGCCAGCAGCCTCCAAGGGGCTGGGACCGGGGAGCTGTTTTTT
clone size: NA; V gene: TRBV4-1; D gene: NA; J gene: TRBJ2-1; CDR3 protein: CASSQDPSIYNEQFF; CDR3 DNA: TGCGCCAGCAGCCAAGATCCTAGTATTTACAATGAGCAGTTCTTC
clone size: NA; V gene: TRBV18; D gene: NA; J gene: TRBJ1-3; CDR3 protein: CASSPRSSSGNTIYF; CDR3 DNA: TGTGCCAGCTCACCTCGCAGTAGCTCTGGAAACACCATATATTTT
clone size: NA; V gene: TRBV14; D gene: TRBD2; J gene: TRBJ2-7; CDR3 protein: CASSQDSKNGRAGYEQYF; CDR3 DNA: TGTGCCAGCAGCCAAGATAGTAAAAACGGGAGGGCCGGCTACGAGCAGTACTTC
clone size: NA; V gene: TRBV7-9; D gene: NA; J gene: TRBJ2-1; CDR3 protein: CASSLASGNNEQFF; CDR3 DNA: TGTGCCAGCAGCTTAGCATCAGGGAACAATGAGCAGTTCTTC
clone size: NA; V gene: TRBV30; D gene: TRBD2; J gene: TRBJ2-7; CDR3 protein: CAWSGPLAGVPEQYF; CDR3 DNA: TGTGCCTGGAGTGGACCGCTAGCGGGAGTTCCCGAGCAGTACTTC
clone size: NA; V gene: TRBV7-4; D gene: TRBD1; J gene: TRBJ1-6; CDR3 protein: CASSCFGQGCSPLHF; CDR3 DNA: TGTGCCAGCAGTTGTTTCGGACAGGGATGTTCACCCCTCCACTTT
clone size: NA; V gene: TRBV7-9; D gene: NA; J gene: TRBJ2-1; CDR3 protein: CASSPPLGEGGNEQFF; CDR3 DNA: TGTGCCAGCAGCCCTCCTCTAGGGGAGGGGGGGAATGAGCAGTTCTTC
clone size: NA; V gene: TRBV3-1/TRBV3-2; D gene: NA; J gene: TRBJ1-4; CDR3 protein: CASSQDMGTNEKLFF; CDR3 DNA: TGTGCCAGCAGCCAAGATATGGGAACTAATGAAAAACTGTTTTTT
clone size: NA; V gene: TRBV7-8; D gene: NA; J gene: TRBJ1-6; CDR3 protein: CASSLAPIFNSPLHF; CDR3 DNA: TGTGCCAGCAGCTTAGCCCCTATATTCAATTCACCCCTCCACTTT
clone size: NA; V gene: TRBV15; D gene: NA; J gene: TRBJ2-7; CDR3 protein: CATSPQTHYEQYF; CDR3 DNA: TGTGCCACCAGCCCCCAGACCCACTACGAGCAGTACTTC
clone size: once; V gene: TRBV29-1; D gene: NA; J gene: TRBJ1-4; CDR3 protein: CSVEEWDTTEKLFF; CDR3 DNA: TGCAGCGTTGAGGAATGGGACACGACCGAAAAACTGTTTTTT
clone size: NA; V gene: TRBV7-9; D gene: NA; J gene: TRBJ1-5; CDR3 protein: CASSVDSSNQPQHF; CDR3 DNA: TGTGCCAGCAGCGTAGACAGTAGCAATCAGCCCCAGCATTTT
clone size: NA; V gene: TRBV2; D gene: NA; J gene: TRBJ2-1; CDR3 protein: CASSEVGATYNEQFF; CDR3 DNA: TGTGCCAGCAGTGAAGTGGGGGCCACATACAATGAGCAGTTCTTC
clone size: NA; V gene: TRBV7-9; D gene: NA; J gene: TRBJ2-7; CDR3 protein: CASSPTEAEQYF; CDR3 DNA: TGTGCCAGCAGCCCGACCGAGGCCGAGCAGTACTTC
clone size: NA; V gene: TRBV7-9; D gene: NA; J gene: TRBJ2-7; CDR3 protein: CASSSHSGWSYEQYF; CDR3 DNA: TGTGCCAGCAGCTCCCACTCGGGTTGGTCCTACGAGCAGTACTTC
clone size: NA; V gene: TRBV6-5; D gene: NA; J gene: TRBJ2-1; CDR3 protein: CASSYSKDYNEQFF; CDR3 DNA: TGTGCCAGCAGTTACTCGAAAGACTACAATGAGCAGTTCTTC
clone size: NA; V gene: TRBV19; D gene: TRBD2; J gene: TRBJ2-1; CDR3 protein: CASSITSGSSYNEQFF; CDR3 DNA: TGTGCCAGTAGTATAACTAGCGGGAGTTCCTACAATGAGCAGTTCTTC
clone size: NA; V gene: TRBV5-1; D gene: TRBD1; J gene: TRBJ2-7; CDR3 protein: CASSLEGGPYEQYF; CDR3 DNA: TGCGCCAGCAGCTTGGAAGGGGGCCCCTACGAGCAGTACTTC
clone size: NA; V gene: TRBV3-1/TRBV3-2; D gene: NA; J gene: TRBJ2-7; CDR3 protein: CASSLTLGGEQYF; CDR3 DNA: TGTGCCAGCAGCTTAACGCTCGGGGGCGAGCAGTACTTC
clone size: NA; V gene: TRBV24-1; D gene: NA; J gene: TRBJ2-1; CDR3 protein: CATSDSLGVNEQFF; CDR3 DNA: TGTGCCACCAGTGATTCGCTAGGGGTCAATGAGCAGTTCTTC
clone size: few; V gene: TRBV12-3/TRBV12-4; D gene: NA; J gene: TRBJ1-5; CDR3 protein: CASSLEGQPQHF; CDR3 DNA: TGTGCCAGCAGTTTAGAGGGTCAGCCCCAGCATTTT
clone size: NA; V gene: TRBV12-3/TRBV12-4; D gene: NA; J gene: TRBJ1-1; CDR3 protein: CASSSGSNTEAFF; CDR3 DNA: TGTGCCAGCAGTTCGGGTTCGAACACTGAAGCTTTCTTT
clone size: once; V gene: TRBV28; D gene: NA; J gene: TRBJ2-5; CDR3 protein: CASSLPLGGAGETQYF; CDR3 DNA: TGTGCCAGCAGTTTACCCCTGGGGGGCGCCGGGGAGACCCAGTACTTC
clone size: NA; V gene: TRBV12-3/TRBV12-4; D gene: NA; J gene: TRBJ2-7; CDR3 protein: CASSAGFSYEQYF; CDR3 DNA: TGTGCCAGCAGTGCAGGATTCTCCTACGAGCAGTACTTC
clone size: NA; V gene: TRBV6-6; D gene: NA; J gene: TRBJ2-7; CDR3 protein: CASREIGTSYEQYF; CDR3 DNA: TGTGCCAGCAGGGAGATAGGGACTTCCTACGAGCAGTACTTC